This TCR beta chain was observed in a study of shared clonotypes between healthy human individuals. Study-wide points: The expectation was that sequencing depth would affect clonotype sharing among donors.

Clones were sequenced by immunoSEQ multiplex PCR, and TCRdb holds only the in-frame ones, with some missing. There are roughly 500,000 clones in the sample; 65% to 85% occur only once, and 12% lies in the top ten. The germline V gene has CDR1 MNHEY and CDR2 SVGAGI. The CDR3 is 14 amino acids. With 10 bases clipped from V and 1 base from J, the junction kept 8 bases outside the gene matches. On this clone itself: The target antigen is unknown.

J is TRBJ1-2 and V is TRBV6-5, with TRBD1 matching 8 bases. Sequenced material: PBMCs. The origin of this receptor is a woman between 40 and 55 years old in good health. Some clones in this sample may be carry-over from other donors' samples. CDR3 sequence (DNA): TGTGCCACCAAAACAACAGGGGGTAACTATGGCTACACCTTC. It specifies CATKTTGGNYGYTF.